The 10 T cell receptor beta chains given below trace back to one sample, sequenced in a study of OX40 agonist ivuxolimab in advanced cancers. The data were produced by immunoSEQ multiplex PCR, yet TCRdb's version contains in-frame clones alone and is incomplete. The sample lists about 64,000 clones, roughly 90% occurring once. Here the sequenced sample was CD4+ or CD8+ T cells sorted from blood, taken in a trial of the OX40 agonist ivuxolimab. These receptors came from an adult with an advanced solid tumor such as melanoma, head and neck, liver or kidney cancer.

This chain links TRBV4-3 with TRBJ2-2, with unresolved D. Trimming pared 5 bases from V and 4 bases from J, leaving 8 bases between. Germline CDR1 is LGHNA and CDR2 is YSLEER. This CDR3 region has 13 residues. The chain's CDR3 is CASSANPTGELFF. CDR3 sequence (DNA): TGCGCCAGCAGCGCTAACCCCACCGGGGAGCTGTTTTTT.

This chain joins TRBV30 and TRBJ1-1; unclear D gene. Germline V gene lookup returns CDR1 GTSNPN and CDR2 SVGIG (reference sequence). The germline V and J ends were trimmed by 1 base and 0 bases, with 3 bases remaining between them. CDR3 length: 12 amino acids. DNA of the CDR3: TGTGCCTGGAGTGGACTGAACACTGAAGCTTTCTTT. Amino acid sequence: CAWSGLNTEAFF.

In DNA, the CDR3 is TGCGCCAGCAGATACAGGGGTCGAACTGGAAACACCATATATTTT. Its translation is CASRYRGRTGNTIYF. This chain connects TRBV10-1 to TRBJ1-3, with TRBD1 matching over 7 bases. This CDR3 has 15 residues. J was trimmed by 2 bases and V by 6 bases; bases with no gene match: 7. Germline CDR1 and CDR2: WNHNN and SYGVQD (reference sequence).

The rearrangement uses TRBV5-4 and TRBJ1-2; TRBD1 matches at 8 bases. The CDR3 spans 15 residues. Germline assignment: CDR1 SGHNT and CDR2 YYREEE (reference sequence). The junction had 2 bases not matched to a gene; V was cut back by 0 bases and J by 1 base. The CDR3 region has the DNA TGTGCCAGCAGCTTGGGACAGGGGTTTAACTATGGCTACACCTTC. Residues: CASSLGQGFNYGYTF.

The rearrangement links TRBV5-6 to TRBJ1-1, with 11 bases that match TRBD1. This CDR3 spans 15 amino acids. The germline gives CDR1 SGHDT, CDR2 YYEEEE. J was trimmed by 3 bases and V by 1 base; bases with no gene match: 2. CDR3 protein: CASSLTDRGHTEAFF. The CDR3 DNA reads TGTGCCAGCAGCTTGACGGACAGGGGGCACACTGAAGCTTTCTTT.

The chain combines TRBV4-1 with TRBJ2-7, with D perhaps TRBD2 (6 bases). Germline lookup yields CDR1 MGHRA and CDR2 YSYEKL. The CDR3 is made up of 15 amino acids. V shed 1 base and J shed 3 bases, with 13 bases lying between them. In nucleotides, the CDR3 is TGCGCCAGCAGCCAAGGTGTAGCGGAGTTCTACGAGCAGTACTTC. The encoded protein is CASSQGVAEFYEQYF.

The chain joins TRBV7-8 to TRBJ1-5; the D gene is possibly TRBD1 (5 bases). CDR1 and CDR2 (germline): SGHVS, FQNEAQ. There are 14 residues in the CDR3. Between the trimmed V and J ends, which lost 4 bases and 3 bases, there was a span of 10 bases. CDR3 bases: TGTGCCAGCAGCTCGACAGAACTCAATCAGCCCCAGCATTTT. The encoded protein is CASSSTELNQPQHF.

The chain carries TRBV5-1 and TRBJ1-5; D is possibly TRBD1 (5 bases). The V and J ends lost 4 bases and 0 bases respectively, with 8 bases between them. CDR1 and CDR2 from the germline V gene are SGHRS and YFSETQ. The length of the CDR3 is 14 residues. CDR3 in DNA: TGCGCCAGCAGCCAAGGGACTAGCAATCAGCCCCAGCATTTT. Protein product: CASSQGTSNQPQHF. Looking up the rest from reference TRBV5-1 and TRBJ1-5 gives the full variable domain: KAGVTQTPRYLIKTRGQQVTLSCSPISGHRSVSWYQQTPGQGLQFLFEYFSETQRNKGNFPGRFSGRQFSNSRSEMNVSTLELGDSALYLCASSQGTSNQPQHFGDGTRLSIL.

The chain couples TRBV7-2 to TRBJ2-7, with unresolved D. V shed 0 bases and J shed 7 bases, with 13 bases lying between them. CDR3 length: 14 amino acids. Germline CDR1 reads SGHTA; CDR2 reads FQGNSA. CDR3: CASSLATPVGEQYF. The CDR3 DNA is TGTGCCAGCAGCTTAGCCACACCCGTCGGGGAGCAGTACTTC. The variable domain in full, with the rest retrieved from reference TRBV7-2 and TRBJ2-7, is GAGVSQSPSNKVTEKGKDVELRCDPISGHTALYWYRQSLGQGLEFLIYFQGNSAPDKSGLPSDRFSAERTGGSVSTLTIQRTQQEDSAVYLCASSLATPVGEQYFGPGTRLTVT.

The chain recombines TRBV28 with TRBJ2-4; 9 bases map to TRBD1. Germline V lookup: CDR1 MDHEN, CDR2 SYDVKM. This CDR3 is 15 amino acids long. V shed 5 bases and J 2 bases; nucleotides not matched to a gene: 4. The CDR3 nucleotides read TGTGCCAGCAGTGGAACAGGGGGCACCAAAAACATTCAGTACTTC. Residues: CASSGTGGTKNIQYF.